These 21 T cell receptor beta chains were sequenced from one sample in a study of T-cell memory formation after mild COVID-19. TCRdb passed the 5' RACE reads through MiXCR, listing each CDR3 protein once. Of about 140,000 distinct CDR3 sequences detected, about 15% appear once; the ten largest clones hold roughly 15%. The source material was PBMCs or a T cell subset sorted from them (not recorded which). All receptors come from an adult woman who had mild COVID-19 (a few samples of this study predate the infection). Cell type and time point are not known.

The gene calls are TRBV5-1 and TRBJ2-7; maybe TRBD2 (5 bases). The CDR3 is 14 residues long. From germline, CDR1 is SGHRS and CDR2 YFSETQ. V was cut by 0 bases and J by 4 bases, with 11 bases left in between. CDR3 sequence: CASSLAVERYEQYF. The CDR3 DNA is TGCGCCAGCAGCTTGGCTGTTGAGCGGTACGAGCAGTACTTC.

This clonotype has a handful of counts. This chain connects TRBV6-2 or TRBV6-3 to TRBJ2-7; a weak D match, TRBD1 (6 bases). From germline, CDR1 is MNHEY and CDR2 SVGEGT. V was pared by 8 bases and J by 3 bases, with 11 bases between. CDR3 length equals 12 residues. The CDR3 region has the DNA TGTGCCAGCCAGAAGGGACACTACGAGCAGTACTTC. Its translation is CASQKGHYEQYF.

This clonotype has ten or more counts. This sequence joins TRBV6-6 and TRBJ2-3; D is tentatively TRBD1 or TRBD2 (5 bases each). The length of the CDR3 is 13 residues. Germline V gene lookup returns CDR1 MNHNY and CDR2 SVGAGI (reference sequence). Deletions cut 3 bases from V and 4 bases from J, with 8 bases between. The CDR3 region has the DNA TGTGCCAGCAGTTATGGGGGATCAGATACGCAGTATTTT. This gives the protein CASSYGGSDTQYF.

CDR3 bases: TGCGCCAGCAGCGTAGGACTAGTAGGCGAGACCCAGTACTTC. Protein: CASSVGLVGETQYF. The rearrangement links TRBV5-1 to TRBJ2-5; 7 bases map to TRBD2. V was clipped by 4 bases and J by 5 bases; unmatched bases: 8. The length of the CDR3 is 14 residues. Germline-derived CDR1 and CDR2 are SGHRS and YFSETQ.

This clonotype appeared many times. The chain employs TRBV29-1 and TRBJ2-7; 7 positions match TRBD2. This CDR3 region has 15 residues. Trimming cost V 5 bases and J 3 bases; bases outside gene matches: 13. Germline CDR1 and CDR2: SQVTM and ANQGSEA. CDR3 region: CSVYFATGGFYEQYF. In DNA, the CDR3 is TGCAGCGTTTACTTCGCAACGGGGGGATTCTACGAGCAGTACTTC.

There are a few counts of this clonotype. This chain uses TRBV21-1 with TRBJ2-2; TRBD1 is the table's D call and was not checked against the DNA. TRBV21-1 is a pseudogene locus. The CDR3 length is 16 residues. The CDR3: CASSKAKGTNTGELFF. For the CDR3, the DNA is TGTGCCAGCAGCAAAGCGAAGGGGACGAACACCGGGGAGCTGTTTTTT.

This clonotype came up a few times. In DNA form, the CDR3 reads TGTGCCAGTAGTATAGAAAGAGGGGCAGATACGCAGTATTTT. Protein: CASSIERGADTQYF. The chain links TRBV19 to TRBJ2-3; the D call may be TRBD1 or TRBD2 (5 bases each). The germline V gene encodes CDR1 LNHDA and CDR2 SQIVND (reference sequence). Deletions cut 0 bases from V and 4 bases from J, with 8 bases between. The CDR3 covers 14 residues.

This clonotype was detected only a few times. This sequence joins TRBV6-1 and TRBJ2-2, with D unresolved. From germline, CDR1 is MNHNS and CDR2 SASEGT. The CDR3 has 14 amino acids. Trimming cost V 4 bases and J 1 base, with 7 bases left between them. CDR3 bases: TGTGCCAGCAGTGTCCGCCAGAACACCGGGGAGCTGTTTTTT. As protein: CASSVRQNTGELFF.

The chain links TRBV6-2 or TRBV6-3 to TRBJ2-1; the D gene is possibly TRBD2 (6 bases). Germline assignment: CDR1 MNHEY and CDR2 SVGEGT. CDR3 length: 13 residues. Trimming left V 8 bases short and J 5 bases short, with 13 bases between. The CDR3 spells CASLWRGDNEQFF. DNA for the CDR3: TGTGCCAGCCTGTGGCGGGGCGACAATGAGCAGTTCTTC.

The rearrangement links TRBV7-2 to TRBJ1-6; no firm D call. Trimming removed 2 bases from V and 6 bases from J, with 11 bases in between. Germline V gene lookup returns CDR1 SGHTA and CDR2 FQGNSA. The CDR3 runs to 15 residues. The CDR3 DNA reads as TGTGCCAGCAGCTTAAGTAAACAGACTAATTCACCCCTCCACTTT. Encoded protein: CASSLSKQTNSPLHF.

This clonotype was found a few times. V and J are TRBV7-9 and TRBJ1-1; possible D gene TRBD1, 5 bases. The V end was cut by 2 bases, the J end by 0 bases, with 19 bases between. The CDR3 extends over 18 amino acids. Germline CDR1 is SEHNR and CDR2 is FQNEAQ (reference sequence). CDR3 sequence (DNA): TGTGCCAGCAGCTTAATCACCTTAGGGGCCCCTATGAACACTGAAGCTTTCTTT. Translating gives CASSLITLGAPMNTEAFF.

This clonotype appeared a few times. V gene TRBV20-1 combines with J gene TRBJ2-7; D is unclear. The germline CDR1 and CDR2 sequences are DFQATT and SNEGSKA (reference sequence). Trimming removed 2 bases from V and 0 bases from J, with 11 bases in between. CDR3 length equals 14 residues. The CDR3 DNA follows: TGCAGTGCTAGATCGGTGTCGGGCTCCTACGAGCAGTACTTC. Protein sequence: CSARSVSGSYEQYF.

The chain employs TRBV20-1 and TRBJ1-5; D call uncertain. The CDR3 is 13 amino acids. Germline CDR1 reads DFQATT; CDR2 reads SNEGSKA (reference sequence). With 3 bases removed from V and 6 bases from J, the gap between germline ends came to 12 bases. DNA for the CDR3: TGCAGTGCTAGTGCCGGTGTCCGTCAGCCCCAGCATTTT. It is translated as CSASAGVRQPQHF.

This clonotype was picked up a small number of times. CDR3 DNA: TGTGCCAGCAGTTTAACGGGGCTGGAGTCCGGGGAGCTGTTTTTT. This gives the protein CASSLTGLESGELFF. This chain joins TRBV12-3 or TRBV12-4 and TRBJ2-2; D tentatively reads TRBD1 or TRBD2 (5 bases each). Trimming left V 2 bases short and J 6 bases short, with 13 bases between. This CDR3 is 15 amino acids long.

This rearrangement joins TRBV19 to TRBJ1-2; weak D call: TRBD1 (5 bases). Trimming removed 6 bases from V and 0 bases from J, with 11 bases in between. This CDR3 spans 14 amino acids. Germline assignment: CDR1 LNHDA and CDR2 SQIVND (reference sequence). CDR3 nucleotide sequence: TGTGCCAGTAGGCCCTCGACAGCTAACTATGGCTACACCTTC. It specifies CASRPSTANYGYTF.

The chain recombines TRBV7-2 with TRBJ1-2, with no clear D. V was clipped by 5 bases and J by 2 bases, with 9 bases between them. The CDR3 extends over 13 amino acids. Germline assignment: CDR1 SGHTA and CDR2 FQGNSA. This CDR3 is CASSLSSNYGYTF. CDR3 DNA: TGTGCCAGCAGCCTAAGCTCCAACTATGGCTACACCTTC.

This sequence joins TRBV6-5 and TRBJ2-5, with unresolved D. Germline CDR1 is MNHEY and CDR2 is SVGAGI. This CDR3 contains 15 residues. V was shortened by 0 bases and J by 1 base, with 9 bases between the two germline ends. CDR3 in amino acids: CASSYSIHLQETQYF. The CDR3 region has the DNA TGTGCCAGCAGTTACTCGATTCACCTCCAAGAGACCCAGTACTTC.

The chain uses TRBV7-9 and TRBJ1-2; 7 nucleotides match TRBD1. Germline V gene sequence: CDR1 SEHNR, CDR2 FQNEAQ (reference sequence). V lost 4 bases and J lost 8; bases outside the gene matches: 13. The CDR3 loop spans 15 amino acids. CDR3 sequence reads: CASSSNRGPSEGYTF. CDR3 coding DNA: TGTGCCAGCAGCTCTAACAGGGGTCCGAGTGAAGGCTACACCTTC.

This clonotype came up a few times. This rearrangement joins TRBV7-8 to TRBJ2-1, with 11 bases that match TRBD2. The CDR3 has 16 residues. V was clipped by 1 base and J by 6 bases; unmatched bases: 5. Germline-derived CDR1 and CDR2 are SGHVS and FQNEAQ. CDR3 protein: CASSLELAGGINEQFF. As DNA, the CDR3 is TGTGCCAGCAGCTTAGAGCTAGCGGGGGGAATCAATGAGCAGTTCTTC.

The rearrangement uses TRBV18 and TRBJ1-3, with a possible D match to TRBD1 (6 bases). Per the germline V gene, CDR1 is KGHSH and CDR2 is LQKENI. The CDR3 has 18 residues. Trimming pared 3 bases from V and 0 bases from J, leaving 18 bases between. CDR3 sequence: CASSPLPRGQHSGNTIYF. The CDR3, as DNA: TGTGCCAGCTCACCCCTCCCGCGGGGGCAACACTCTGGAAACACCATATATTTT.

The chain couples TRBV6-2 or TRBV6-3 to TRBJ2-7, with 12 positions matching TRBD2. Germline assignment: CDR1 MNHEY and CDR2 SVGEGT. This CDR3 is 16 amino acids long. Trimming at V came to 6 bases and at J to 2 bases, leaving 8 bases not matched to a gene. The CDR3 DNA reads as TGTGCCAGCAGCAGAGGGGCTAGCGGGGGGGCCTACGAGCAGTACTTC. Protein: CASSRGASGGAYEQYF.